The sample holds a few counts of the clone carrying this T cell receptor beta chain. What it recognizes is unknown. Trimming removed 1 base from V and 4 bases from J, with 8 bases in between. The germline gives CDR1 GTSNPN, CDR2 SVGIG (reference sequence). The CDR3 has 13 residues. This specimen belongs to a study of PD-1 blockade in classical Hodgkin lymphoma. Here immunoSEQ multiplex PCR was the method, and the copy in TCRdb shows in-frame clones only, minus some. The sample lists about 94,000 clones, 85% to 95% occurring once. As to time point: cycle 4 day 1 (C4D1), after five to seven weeks of nivolumab. Every single patient, without exception, relapsed after autologous stem cell transplantation, and brentuximab vedotin exposure varied. Under best response, outcomes were complete response, partial response or progressive disease. Study results and caveats: Diminished baseline TCR diversity has been reported in newly diagnosed patients relative to healthy donors.

The sequencing used peripheral blood mononuclear cells (PBMCs), collected before the fourth cycle of nivolumab. The receptor was derived from a human donor with classical Hodgkin lymphoma. The chain is built from TRBV30 and TRBJ1-5; D gene uncertain. CDR3 residues: CAWSGRENQPQHF. Written as DNA, the CDR3 is TGTGCCTGGAGTGGAAGGGAGAATCAGCCCCAGCATTTT. Based on the CDR3 plus reference TRBV30 and TRBJ1-5, the full variable domain is SQTIHQWPATLVQPVGSPLSLECTVEGTSNPNLYWYRQAAGRGLQLLFYSVGIGQISSEVPQNLSASRPQDRQFILSSKKLLLSDSGFYLCAWSGRENQPQHFGDGTRLSIL.